This entry lists 18 T cell receptor beta chains sequenced from one sample in a study of chemoradiotherapy in HPV16-positive cancers. The repertoire was sequenced with immunoSEQ multiplex PCR; TCRdb's copy has only in-frame clones and lacks some. The sample has around 5,000 clones, 75% to 80% seen once. The sample was gathered from a patient who underwent chemoradiotherapy. Receptors were obtained from a human donor with HPV-associated anogenital cancer.

This chain uses TRBV27 with TRBJ1-1; no firm D call. This CDR3 has 14 residues. V lost 6 bases to trimming and J lost 3 bases, with 14 bases between them. Germline V lookup: CDR1 MNHEY, CDR2 SMNVEV (reference sequence). The CDR3 nucleotides read TGTGCCAGCAGCTTTTCAATTTTGTACACTGAAGCTTTCTTT. It encodes CASSFSILYTEAFF.

V is TRBV5-1 and J is TRBJ2-3; D is undetermined. Per germline, CDR1 SGHRS and CDR2 YFSETQ. V lost 0 bases to trimming and J lost 1 base, with 3 bases between them. This CDR3 has 13 residues. The CDR3 reads CASSLDGTDTQYF. The CDR3 coding sequence is TGCGCCAGCAGCTTGGATGGCACAGATACGCAGTATTTT.

The chain carries TRBV2 and TRBJ2-1; D is undetermined. V was pared by 4 bases and J by 9 bases, with 10 bases between. Germline CDR1 reads SNHLY; CDR2 reads FYNNEI. CDR3 length: 12 amino acids. CDR3 DNA sequence: TGTGCCAGCAGTGGAGATCCGATTGAGCAGTTCTTC. As protein: CASSGDPIEQFF.

This clone came up once. The rearrangement links TRBV6-1 to TRBJ2-1; 8 nucleotides line up with TRBD2. The CDR3 spans 15 residues. Germline CDR1 is MNHNS and CDR2 is SASEGT. The ends lost 2 bases at V and 5 bases at J; junction bases unmatched: 5. In DNA form, the CDR3 reads TGTGCCAGCAGTGAACGGGGGCGGGGGGACAATGAGCAGTTCTTC. This translates into CASSERGRGDNEQFF.

This chain connects TRBV7-9 to TRBJ1-6, with D possibly being TRBD1 (6 bases). V was shortened by 1 base and J by 7 bases, with 11 bases between the two germline ends. Germline V gene lookup returns CDR1 SEHNR and CDR2 FQNEAQ (reference sequence). This CDR3 contains 15 residues. DNA of the CDR3: TGTGCCAGCAGCTTAGGGAGGACAGTGAATTCACCCCTCCACTTT. It codes for CASSLGRTVNSPLHF.

V is TRBV28 and J is TRBJ2-2, with 7 bases identical to TRBD1. The CDR3 has 15 amino acids. The trim removed 10 bases at V and 2 bases at J, leaving 10 bases unmatched. Germline assignment: CDR1 MDHEN and CDR2 SYDVKM. The DNA of the CDR3 is TGTGCCAACATACCGGGACAGCCTAACACCGGGGAGCTGTTTTTT. It yields the protein CANIPGQPNTGELFF.

This chain connects TRBV6-6 to TRBJ1-2, with 8 bases lining up with TRBD1. J was trimmed by 1 base and V by 8 bases; bases with no gene match: 9. The CDR3 has 15 residues. CDR1 and CDR2 (germline): MNHNY, SVGAGI (reference sequence). The CDR3 loop is CASLIGQGLNYGYTF. CDR3 DNA: TGTGCCAGCCTAATTGGACAGGGACTTAACTATGGCTACACCTTC.

This clone has only a few counts. The chain employs TRBV6-1 and TRBJ2-7; tentative D call: TRBD1 (5 bases). The CDR3 has 15 amino acids. V lost 7 bases to trimming and J lost 1 base, with 17 bases between them. Germline V lookup: CDR1 MNHNS, CDR2 SASEGT. As DNA, the CDR3 is TGTGCCAGCACCTCCGAGGCAGGGTCTTCCTACGAGCAGTACTTC. Its translation: CASTSEAGSSYEQYF.

The chain uses TRBV5-1 and TRBJ2-5; 8 nucleotides match TRBD1. Trimming removed 4 bases from V and 1 base from J; junction bases left unmatched: 6. The CDR3 loop spans 15 amino acids. CDR1 and CDR2 (germline): SGHRS, YFSETQ. DNA of the CDR3: TGCGCCAGCAGCCCCGGTGGGACAGGCCAAGAGACCCAGTACTTC. Amino acid sequence: CASSPGGTGQETQYF.

This clone was recorded a few times. V usage is TRBV19 and J usage is TRBJ2-3, with D maybe TRBD1 (5 bases). CDR3 size: 15 residues. Germline V lookup: CDR1 LNHDA, CDR2 SQIVND (reference sequence). V was clipped by 7 bases and J by 0 bases, with 14 bases between them. As DNA, the CDR3 is TGTGCCAGTACTTCCATATCAGGGAGCACAGATACGCAGTATTTT. Encoded protein: CASTSISGSTDTQYF.

This clone showed up just a few times. The rearrangement uses TRBV19 and TRBJ1-1; D perhaps matches TRBD1 (6 bases). This CDR3 comprises 16 residues. Germline V gene sequence: CDR1 LNHDA, CDR2 SQIVND (reference sequence). Between the trimmed V and J ends, which lost 5 bases and 0 bases, there was a span of 16 bases. CDR3 in DNA: TGTGCCAGTAGTCCTCCGGGGGCCGGCCTGAACACTGAAGCTTTCTTT. Its protein product is CASSPPGAGLNTEAFF.

V usage is TRBV19 and J usage is TRBJ1-5; D gene ambiguous. CDR3 length: 15 amino acids. Trimming shortened V by 3 bases and J by 0 bases, and 9 bases separated the two germline ends. Germline CDR1 LNHDA, CDR2 SQIVND (reference sequence). The CDR3 DNA reads as TGTGCCAGTAGTATGACGGTGTATAGCAATCAGCCCCAGCATTTT. Encoded protein: CASSMTVYSNQPQHF.

CDR3 residues: CSVGGGSHNEQFF. Here the CDR3 DNA reads TGCAGCGTTGGGGGGGGGTCCCACAATGAGCAGTTCTTC. The chain carries TRBV29-1 and TRBJ2-1, with 7 bases matching TRBD2. With 4 bases clipped from V and 5 bases from J, the junction kept 5 bases outside the gene matches. This CDR3 is built from 13 residues. CDR1 and CDR2 (germline): SQVTM, ANQGSEA.

The chain carries TRBV5-1 and TRBJ1-6; 7 nucleotides match TRBD1. This CDR3 contains 15 residues. Germline CDR1 reads SGHRS; CDR2 reads YFSETQ. With 0 bases clipped from V and 7 bases from J, the junction kept 4 bases outside the gene matches. The CDR3 loop is CASSLGVTGNSPLHF. CDR3 in DNA: TGCGCCAGCAGCTTGGGGGTGACAGGGAATTCACCCCTCCACTTT.

V gene TRBV10-3 combines with J gene TRBJ2-1, with D perhaps given as TRBD1 or TRBD2 (5 bases each). CDR1 ENHRY and CDR2 SYGVKD come from the germline V gene. Trimming cost V 2 bases and J 0 bases, with 20 bases left between them. CDR3 length: 19 amino acids. CDR3 sequence: CAISEGTRPGANSYNEQFF. For the CDR3, the DNA is TGTGCCATCAGTGAGGGCACCCGCCCCGGGGCAAACTCCTACAATGAGCAGTTCTTC.

The chain uses TRBV13 and TRBJ2-5; D might be TRBD2 (5 bases). Germline CDR1 and CDR2: PRHDT and FYEKMQ (reference sequence). Trimming stripped 5 bases from V and 6 bases from J, with 13 bases between. This CDR3 contains 13 residues. The DNA for the CDR3 is TGTGCCAGCAGCCGCGGTGAGGGAAAGACCCAGTACTTC. This translates into CASSRGEGKTQYF.

This clone has more than one count but fewer than ten. The chain employs TRBV2 and TRBJ2-3, with D perhaps matching TRBD2 (5 bases). The V and J ends lost 1 base and 11 bases respectively, with 10 bases between them. Germline CDR1 SNHLY, CDR2 FYNNEI. This CDR3 contains 12 residues. The CDR3, as DNA: TGTGCCAGCAGTGAAGAACGGGATGGGCAGTATTTT. Translated, it gives CASSEERDGQYF.

The chain has TRBV27 and TRBJ2-1, with 8 bases matching TRBD1. The germline CDR1 and CDR2 sequences are MNHEY and SMNVEV (reference sequence). CDR3 length equals 13 residues. With V trimmed by 2 bases and J by 10 bases, 4 bases remained unmatched. The CDR3 nucleotides are TGTGCCAGCAGTTTACAGGGGGCCGGGGAGCAGTTCTTC. This sequence encodes CASSLQGAGEQFF.